This is a list of T cell receptor beta chains from one sample in a study of OX40 agonist ivuxolimab in advanced cancers. Sequenced by immunoSEQ multiplex PCR; TCRdb stores in-frame clones only, minus some. Among approximately 69,000 clones listed, roughly 92% were seen once. The sequencing here drew on CD4+ or CD8+ T cells sorted from blood, taken in a trial of the OX40 agonist ivuxolimab. The source of these receptors is an adult with an advanced solid tumor such as melanoma, head and neck, liver or kidney cancer. CDR3s include the opening cysteine and the closing phenylalanine or tryptophan.

CDR3aa	j_gene	v_gene
CASSTEGLAGAGEQYF	TRBJ2-7	TRBV19
CASSSTTYEQYF	TRBJ2-7	TRBV11-2
CATSRGAAGAVRSYEQYF	TRBJ2-7	TRBV15
CASSFLGQGAETQYF	TRBJ2-5	TRBV5-1
CASSLWGERTDTQYF	TRBJ2-3	TRBV28
CASSEGLELSPLHF	TRBJ1-6	TRBV6-1
CASSVTPDSYGYTF	TRBJ1-2	TRBV6-4
CASSWVHLTQSRANVLTF	TRBJ2-6	TRBV28
CASSPGLAGRLNEQYF	TRBJ2-7	TRBV7-9
CASSSGLAGGQETQYF	TRBJ2-5	TRBV11-3
CASSFSLANVLTF	TRBJ2-6	TRBV7-6
CASSSRTGQNTEAFF	TRBJ1-1	TRBV5-1
CASSQDPAGVLRETQYF	TRBJ2-5	TRBV4-2
CASSPGLAGGGTGELFF	TRBJ2-2	TRBV7-3
CASRRQGPPGAGNQPQHF	TRBJ1-5	TRBV19
CASSESTPSGGSNEQFF	TRBJ2-1	TRBV10-1
CASPPNKGPLPEQYF	TRBJ2-7	TRBV28
CTGPYEQYF	TRBJ2-7	TRBV1